A selection of T cell receptor beta chains follows, all from one sample in a study of shared clonotypes between healthy human individuals. The protocol was immunoSEQ multiplex PCR, while the TCRdb copy is restricted to in-frame clones and leaves out a portion. Altogether about 1.5 million clones are present, approximately 97% being singletons, with the ten largest covering over 1%. Sequencing was performed on naive CD4+ T cells sorted from blood. The receptors come from a man aged 30 to 39 in good health. The CDR3 runs from the conserved cysteine through the conserved F or W. Each record gives: clone size, V gene, D gene, J gene, CDR3 protein, CDR3 DNA. A D gene is named only where the DNA matches it firmly. Clone size appears in some rows only: once, few, many, or a class for an expanded clone.

.	TRBV5-6	.	TRBJ1-2	CASSLVAESYGYTF	TGTGCCAGCAGCTTGGTTGCAGAATCGTATGGCTACACCTTC
.	TRBV18	TRBD2	TRBJ2-5	CASSLKRLAEQETQYF	TGTGCCAGCTCACTAAAGAGACTAGCGGAGCAAGAGACCCAGTACTTC
once	TRBV9	.	TRBJ2-7	CASSVSLEDEQYF	TGTGCCAGCAGCGTCTCCCTTGAGGACGAGCAGTACTTC
.	TRBV25-1	.	TRBJ2-7	CASSEYGTFEQYF	TGTGCCAGCAGTGAATACGGGACATTCGAGCAGTACTTC
.	TRBV7-3	.	TRBJ2-1	CASSLMVGQGVFF	TGTGCCAGCAGCTTAATGGTAGGGCAGGGAGTCTTCTTC
.	TRBV11-2	.	TRBJ1-4	CASSLGPGSNEKLFF	TGTGCCAGCAGCTTAGGGCCAGGAAGTAATGAAAAACTGTTTTTT
.	TRBV18	.	TRBJ2-1	CASSPRLDEQFF	TGTGCCAGCTCACCACGGTTAGATGAGCAGTTCTTC
once	TRBV19	.	TRBJ2-2	CASSLMGTGELFF	TGTGCCAGTAGTCTGATGGGCACCGGGGAGCTGTTTTTT
.	TRBV9	.	TRBJ2-1	CASSVGVKVYNEQFF	TGTGCCAGCAGCGTAGGGGTTAAGGTCTACAATGAGCAGTTCTTC
.	TRBV11-2	.	TRBJ2-5	CASHELQRTGSWYF	TGTGCCAGCCACGAGCTCCAAAGAACAGGGTCTTGGTACTTC
.	TRBV7-9	TRBD1	TRBJ1-1	CASSFGTDTEAFF	TGTGCCAGCAGCTTCGGGACAGACACTGAAGCTTTCTTT
.	TRBV6-5	.	TRBJ1-4	CASSKGRNNEKLFF	TGTGCCAGCAGTAAGGGACGGAATAATGAAAAACTGTTTTTT
.	TRBV18	.	TRBJ2-7	CASSPYEAPSPEQYF	TGTGCCAGCTCACCCTACGAGGCCCCCTCTCCCGAGCAGTACTTC
.	TRBV5-1	TRBD1	TRBJ2-3	CASSPGTATDTQYF	TGCGCCAGCAGCCCTGGGACAGCCACAGATACGCAGTATTTT
.	TRBV4-1	TRBD1	TRBJ2-7	CASSRLQGASYEQYF	TGCGCCAGCAGCAGATTACAGGGGGCGTCTTACGAGCAGTACTTC
.	TRBV6-6	.	TRBJ1-2	CASSYSASGGYTF	TGTGCCAGCAGTTACTCGGCTTCTGGCGGCTACACCTTC
.	TRBV7-6	.	TRBJ2-6	CASSFGRPVRSGANVLTF	TGTGCCAGCAGCTTTGGGCGTCCCGTCCGCTCTGGGGCCAACGTCCTGACTTTC
.	TRBV11-1	TRBD2	TRBJ2-7	CASSSWTSGLYEQYF	TGTGCCAGCAGCTCGTGGACTAGCGGCCTCTACGAGCAGTACTTC
.	TRBV6-5	.	TRBJ2-7	CASSYSPLGGGYEQYF	TGTGCCAGCAGTTACTCCCCTTTGGGGGGCGGTTACGAGCAGTACTTC
.	TRBV28	.	TRBJ1-2	CASSLGGGAGGYTF	TGTGCCAGCAGTCTAGGCGGTGGCGCGGGAGGCTACACCTTC
.	TRBV7-2	.	TRBJ1-3	CASSLRGGSGNTIYF	TGTGCCAGCAGCCTTAGGGGGGGCTCTGGAAACACCATATATTTT
.	TRBV30	.	TRBJ2-1	CAWSGTHLYNEQFF	TGTGCCTGGAGTGGGACTCACTTGTACAATGAGCAGTTCTTC
.	TRBV2	TRBD1	TRBJ2-7	CASSEPGGYEQYF	TGTGCCAGCAGTGAACCAGGGGGCTACGAGCAGTACTTC
.	TRBV18	TRBD1	TRBJ1-5	CASSPNRGVGQPQHF	TGTGCCAGCTCACCAAACAGGGGTGTGGGTCAGCCCCAGCATTTT
.	TRBV28	TRBD2	TRBJ2-7	CASTPPSGRAYEQYF	TGTGCCAGCACCCCACCTAGCGGGAGGGCCTATGAGCAGTACTTC
.	TRBV2	.	TRBJ1-5	CASKPGEDQPQHF	TGTGCCAGCAAGCCAGGGGAGGATCAGCCCCAGCATTTT
.	TRBV11-2	.	TRBJ2-1	CASSRPRTTYNEQFF	TGTGCCAGCAGCCGTCCTCGGACTACTTACAATGAGCAGTTCTTC
.	TRBV28	.	TRBJ1-5	CASSPRVRPHQPQHF	TGTGCCAGCAGTCCGCGGGTGAGGCCCCATCAGCCCCAGCATTTT
.	TRBV4-3	TRBD2	TRBJ2-4	CASSQVNGLAGARAKNIQYF	TGCGCCAGCAGCCAAGTCAATGGGCTAGCGGGAGCTCGGGCCAAAAACATTCAGTACTTC
few	TRBV2	.	TRBJ2-7	CASGYEQYF	TGTGCCAGTGGGTACGAGCAGTACTTC
.	TRBV30	TRBD2	TRBJ2-7	CAWSDQFGLAGRYEQYF	TGTGCCTGGAGTGACCAGTTCGGACTAGCGGGGCGCTACGAGCAGTACTTC
.	TRBV6-4	TRBD2	TRBJ2-2	CASSRTGGTGELFF	TGTGCCAGCAGTCGGACGGGAGGAACCGGGGAGCTGTTTTTT
.	TRBV28	.	TRBJ2-2	CASSLYVGLSPGELFF	TGTGCCAGCAGTTTATATGTAGGGTTGTCTCCGGGGGAGCTGTTTTTT
once	TRBV10-1	TRBD1	TRBJ2-7	CASSDHRNTGGNDEQYF	TGCGCCAGCAGTGACCACCGTAACACAGGGGGCAACGACGAGCAGTACTTC
.	TRBV7-3	.	TRBJ2-1	CASSLGSAFSTLQFF	TGTGCCAGCAGCTTAGGGTCCGCCTTTTCAACCCTGCAGTTCTTC
.	TRBV6-4	.	TRBJ1-5	CASSAEAGSQPQHF	TGTGCCAGCAGTGCGGAAGCAGGGAGTCAGCCCCAGCATTTT
.	TRBV11-2	TRBD2	TRBJ2-1	CASSSYSGRANNEQFF	TGTGCCAGCAGCTCCTATAGCGGGAGGGCCAACAATGAGCAGTTCTTC
once	TRBV5-1	.	TRBJ2-1	CASSDGVADEQFF	TGCGCCAGCAGCGACGGAGTCGCCGATGAGCAGTTCTTC
.	TRBV9	.	TRBJ2-7	CASSPRTGSSYEQYF	TGTGCCAGCAGCCCCAGGACGGGTTCCTCCTACGAGCAGTACTTC
.	TRBV6-5	TRBD1	TRBJ1-1	CASSSDREAFF	TGTGCCAGCAGTTCTGACAGGGAGGCTTTCTTT
once	TRBV5-5	.	TRBJ2-5	CASSGDGAEETQYF	TGTGCCAGCAGCGGGGACGGGGCAGAGGAGACCCAGTACTTC
.	TRBV11-2	TRBD2	TRBJ2-1	CASSLRGGSSYNEQFF	TGTGCCAGCAGCTTAAGGGGCGGGAGCTCCTACAATGAGCAGTTCTTC
.	TRBV5-1	.	TRBJ1-5	CASSLGGVGQPQHF	TGCGCCAGCAGCCTCGGCGGGGTAGGTCAGCCCCAGCATTTT
once	TRBV29-1	TRBD1	TRBJ2-7	CSGRDSASYEQYF	TGCAGCGGAAGGGACAGCGCTTCCTACGAGCAGTACTTC
.	TRBV28	.	TRBJ2-7	CASSLAWGGYEQYF	TGTGCCAGCAGTCTAGCCTGGGGTGGCTACGAGCAGTACTTC
.	TRBV12-5	TRBD2	TRBJ2-3	CASGRGGLGTDTQYF	TGTGCTAGTGGTCGGGGAGGGTTGGGCACAGATACGCAGTATTTT
.	TRBV7-2	.	TRBJ1-2	CASSLGVAQYGYTF	TGTGCCAGCAGCTTAGGGGTCGCACAGTATGGCTACACCTTC
.	TRBV2	.	TRBJ1-5	CASVGENQPQHF	TGTGCCAGCGTGGGAGAGAATCAGCCCCAGCATTTT
.	TRBV5-5	.	TRBJ2-2	CASSLEIGDAGELFF	TGTGCCAGCAGCTTGGAGATCGGGGACGCCGGGGAGCTGTTTTTT